This is a list of T cell receptor beta chains from one sample in a study of tumor-infiltrating lymphocytes in primary liver carcinoma. In TCRdb, the multiplex PCR reads were re-called with MiXCR into one record per CDR3 protein. The sample has approximately 320,000 distinct CDR3 sequences, about 50% seen once. The source material was peripheral blood. The receptor source for this set is a woman aged 25 to 45 with primary liver carcinoma and hepatitis B virus infection. The CDR3 runs from the conserved cysteine through the conserved F or W. Fields, in order: V gene, J gene, D gene, clone size, CDR3 protein, CDR3 DNA. A D gene is named only where the DNA matches it firmly. For some rows the clone size is stated as once, few or many, or as a class when expanded; others skip it.

TRBV11-2	TRBJ2-5	.	once	CASSFGFVETQYF	TGTGCCAGCAGCTTCGGATTTGTAGAGACCCAGTACTTC
TRBV4-1	TRBJ2-7	TRBD1	many	CASSQTGQAEQYF	TGCGCCAGCAGCCAGACCGGACAGGCCGAGCAGTACTTC
TRBV24-1	TRBJ1-1	TRBD1	.	CATSDFHWAGGSTEAFF	TGTGCCACCAGTGATTTCCATTGGGCAGGGGGAAGCACTGAAGCTTTCTTT
TRBV6-1	TRBJ2-7	.	.	CASSLQEGGSYEQYF	TGTGCCAGCAGTCTCCAGGAGGGGGGGTCCTACGAGCAGTACTTC
TRBV12-3/TRBV12-4	TRBJ1-2	TRBD1	.	CASSPSVKGAIHGYTF	TGTGCCAGCAGTCCCAGCGTTAAGGGGGCAATTCATGGCTACACCTTC
TRBV4-1	TRBJ2-2	TRBD2	few	CASTFFCGGGLFF	TGCGCCAGCACTTTTTTCTGTGGGGGGGGGCTGTTTTTT
TRBV6-5	TRBJ2-1	TRBD1	.	CASSYSGTGGSYNEQFF	TGTGCCAGCAGTTACTCGGGGACAGGGGGATCCTACAATGAGCAGTTCTTC
TRBV29-1	TRBJ1-1	.	few	CSAGDSEAFF	TGCAGCGCCGGAGACAGTGAAGCTTTCTTT
TRBV12-3/TRBV12-4	TRBJ2-6	.	few	CASSLAQYLSGANVLTF	TGTGCCAGCAGTTTAGCACAGTATCTATCTGGGGCCAACGTCCTGACTTTC
TRBV12-3/TRBV12-4	TRBJ1-1	TRBD1	many	CASSITGTGNTEAFF	TGTGCCAGCAGCATAACCGGGACAGGGAACACTGAAGCTTTCTTT
TRBV6-2/TRBV6-3	TRBJ1-2	TRBD1	many	CASNQQGYYGYTF	TGTGCCAGCAATCAACAGGGGTACTATGGCTACACCTTC
TRBV10-2	TRBJ1-6	.	.	CACTDGNHNSPLHF	TGCGCCTGCACCGACGGGAACCATAATTCACCCCTCCACTTT
TRBV5-4	TRBJ2-5	.	few	CASSMERSETQYF	TGTGCCAGCAGCATGGAAAGGTCGGAGACCCAGTACTTC
TRBV28	TRBJ1-5	TRBD1	.	CASSLKGQGSNQPQHF	TGTGCCAGCAGTTTAAAGGGACAGGGTTCAAATCAGCCCCAGCATTTT
TRBV6-6	TRBJ2-5	.	.	CASTPQRQEKRETQYF	TGTGCCAGCACCCCCCAGCGGCAGGAGAAACGAGAGACCCAGTACTTC
TRBV30	TRBJ1-5	TRBD1	.	CAWGSTGGGQPQHF	TGCGCCTGGGGGTCCACAGGGGGCGGACAGCCCCAGCATTTT
TRBV5-4	TRBJ2-7	TRBD2	few	CASSLGAGGLSYEQYF	TGTGCCAGCAGCTTGGGCGCGGGAGGCCTCTCCTACGAGCAGTACTTC
TRBV12-3/TRBV12-4	TRBJ2-1	TRBD1	many	CASSLTGLPEQFF	TGTGCCAGCAGTTTGACAGGGCTCCCTGAGCAGTTCTTC
TRBV4-2	TRBJ2-7	.	many	CASSQEVRKQYF	TGTGCCAGCAGCCAAGAGGTGCGGAAGCAGTACTTC
TRBV30	TRBJ2-2	TRBD2	.	CAWSVMTSGRSTGEPFF	TGTGCCTGGAGTGTTATGACTAGCGGGAGAAGCACCGGGGAGCCGTTTTTT
TRBV6-1	TRBJ1-2	.	.	CASSPLGGVRNYGYTF	TGTGCCAGCAGCCCCCTGGGGGGGGTTCGGAACTATGGCTACACCTTC
TRBV2	TRBJ2-7	.	.	CASSVNGIGQYF	TGTGCCAGCAGTGTAAACGGCATCGGGCAGTACTTC
TRBV29-1	TRBJ2-3	TRBD1	.	CSVETGDSDTQYF	TGCAGCGTTGAAACAGGGGATTCAGATACGCAGTATTTT
TRBV5-6	TRBJ2-5	.	.	CASTGGREETQYF	TGTGCCAGCACTGGGGGACGGGAGGAGACCCAGTACTTC
TRBV4-1	TRBJ1-5	.	.	CASSPSGGENPPQHF	TGCGCCAGCAGCCCCTCCGGGGGCGAAAATCCGCCCCAGCATTTC